The present T cell receptor (beta chain) was sequenced within a study of blood T cell repertoires in COVID-19 (dated by TCRdb to the early 2020s). Turning to the overall study: Collaborator samples came from the United States, Italy and Spain and covered acute and convalescent phases of COVID-19. The material from the prospective study consisted of cDNA or gDNA derived from T cells, B-cell-depleted T cells, or PBMCs. Subjects who had been exposed to COVID-19, were actively infected with it, or had recovered from it provided the deeply sampled blood TCRbeta repertoires that made up the dataset. The repertoires were released in a freely available public database meant as a resource for research on the immune response to SARS-CoV-2. The samples were drawn from two sources: the first 160 participants of the ongoing ImmuneRACE study, and fewer than 1,500 subjects contributed by 6 global collaborators. The sample metadata nearly always contained a de-identified subject ID, COVID-19 status, age in years and sex. Where available, HLA class I and class II types were taken from metadata supplied by the sample provider and were not determined by assay-based typing.

Whole blood was collected in K2EDTA tubes by collaborating institutions according to the institutions' own protocols. For TCRbeta analysis, collaborators shipped samples in one of three forms: frozen whole blood, isolated PBMCs, or DNA extracted from either of those sample types. The junction shows trimming of 3 bases on V and 7 bases on J, plus 10 bases between the germline ends. For CDR1 and CDR2, the germline V gene lists SGHTA and FQGNSA. The CDR3 goes from the cysteine to the phenylalanine over 13 residues. CDR3 DNA only is kept here, 39 bases in frame from base 1. TCRbeta CDR3 regions were amplified from genomic DNA by means of the immunoSEQ Assay, a bias-controlled multiplex PCR. The study's processing was this. Within the assay, amplification of reference gene primers was used to estimate how many nucleated cells each sample contained. To quantify the absolute abundance of each unique TCRbeta CDR3 rearrangement, sequence reads were collapsed and filtered. For each sample, productive Simpson clonality was calculated as the square root of Simpson's diversity index over productive rearrangements. TCRdb mirrors the immuneACCESS table, restricted to in-frame sequences. Some clones are absent from its copies; in checked studies, under half trace to an unresolved V gene, and the reason for the others is unknown. That table is the source of V, J and clone size, and D and trimming were worked out from the DNA. For this sample there are some 96,000 clones; around four fifths appear just once. The ten largest make up around an eighth of the sample.

Overall study results and their limits: How much clinical and demographic metadata was included differed by source and by participant, and the metadata was provided uncurated.

With respect to this clone: The specificity of this receptor is unknown. Base qualities are missing; no much larger clone stands one base away.

This TCR derives from a man in his forties or fifties with active or convalescent COVID-19. Sample: peripheral blood. Recombination linked TRBV7-2 to TRBJ2-1; the D gene cannot be named for sure. The CDR3 region reads CASSLSIRNEQFF. The nucleotide sequence is TGTGCCAGCAGCTTGTCTATCCGGAATGAGCAGTTCTTC.